Presented here are 27 T cell receptor beta chains from one specimen sequenced in a study of cytomegalovirus exposure and HLA in healthy donors (dated 2017 in TCRdb). The library was obtained by the immunoSEQ multiplex PCR assay. For the multiplex PCR, a mixture combining 60 forward primers for TCR Vbeta segments and 13 reverse primers for TCR Jbeta segments was used. TCRdb took this table from immuneACCESS and kept in-frame rearrangements with V and J called. Such tables lack part of the clones; where checked against another copy, unresolved V genes explain under half of the gap, and the rest is unexplained. The sample table shows fewer than 70,000 clones, and around 70% are seen once. The top ten clonotypes cover approximately 14% of the sample. Sequencing was done on a sample of PBMCs. All receptors come from a male donor in good health and CMV-seropositive.

The rearrangement links TRBV7-2 to TRBJ2-7; no reliable D call. Germline V CDR1 and CDR2: SGHTA, FQGNSA. Trimming took 0 bases from V and 3 from J, leaving 9 bases between them. The CDR3 length is 14 residues. The CDR3 here is CASSLASSGYEQYF. Written as DNA, the CDR3 is TGTGCCAGCAGCTTAGCCAGTTCGGGCTACGAGCAGTACTTC.

This sequence joins TRBV9 and TRBJ2-7, with 7 bases matching TRBD2. Germline CDR1 SGDLS, CDR2 YYNGEE. The trim removed 0 bases at V and 3 bases at J, leaving 3 bases unmatched. CDR3 length: 14 residues. The CDR3 DNA is TGTGCCAGCAGCGTAGGGACTAGTGGCTACGAGCAGTACTTC. Protein sequence: CASSVGTSGYEQYF.

CDR3 coding DNA: TGTGCCAGTAGTGCCCGGACTAGCGGGAAAAACATTCAGTACTTC. Amino acid sequence: CASSARTSGKNIQYF. The genes are TRBV19 and TRBJ2-4; TRBD2 matches at 11 bases. V dropped 5 bases and J dropped 4; count of bases not matched to a gene: 4. CDR1 is LNHDA and CDR2 is SQIVND in the germline V gene (reference sequence). The CDR3 contains 15 residues. Variable domain in full (rest from reference TRBV19 and TRBJ2-4): DGGITQSPKYLFRKEGQNVTLSCEQNLNHDAMYWYRQDPGQGLRLIYYSQIVNDFQKGDIAEGYSVSREKKESFPLTVTSAQKNPTAFYLCASSARTSGKNIQYFGAGTRLSVL.

The chain uses TRBV5-1 and TRBJ1-1; D perhaps matches TRBD1 (6 bases). The germline gives CDR1 SGHRS, CDR2 YFSETQ. The CDR3 loop spans 16 amino acids. Trimming took off 4 bases at V and 0 bases at J, with 16 bases between the two ends. CDR3 coding DNA: TGCGCCAGCAGCGCACAGGGAGGGGTCATGAACACTGAAGCTTTCTTT. Translation gives CASSAQGGVMNTEAFF. Supplemented by reference TRBV5-1 and TRBJ1-1, the full variable domain reads KAGVTQTPRYLIKTRGQQVTLSCSPISGHRSVSWYQQTPGQGLQFLFEYFSETQRNKGNFPGRFSGRQFSNSRSEMNVSTLELGDSALYLCASSAQGGVMNTEAFFGQGTRLTVV.

The V gene is TRBV28, the J gene TRBJ2-1; D unclear. This CDR3 has 11 amino acids. With 10 bases removed from V and 5 bases from J, the gap between germline ends came to 9 bases. Per the germline V gene, CDR1 is MDHEN and CDR2 is SYDVKM. As DNA, the CDR3 is TGTGCCACCGAGCTAAACAATGAGCAGTTCTTC. Protein product: CATELNNEQFF.

This clone has a single count. This rearrangement joins TRBV11-2 to TRBJ1-1, with a weak D call TRBD1 (6 bases). There are 13 residues in the CDR3. Germline CDR1 reads SGHAT; CDR2 reads FQNNGV. Trimming left V 0 bases short and J 6 bases short, with 8 bases between. CDR3 nucleotide sequence: TGTGCCAGCAGCTTAGAACGGACAGCTGAAGCTTTCTTT. Amino acids: CASSLERTAEAFF.

The rearrangement joins TRBV9 to TRBJ1-3; TRBD1 aligns across 8 bases. The CDR3 length is 16 residues. The ends lost 0 bases at V and 4 bases at J; junction bases unmatched: 6. The germline gives CDR1 SGDLS, CDR2 YYNGEE. CDR3 bases: TGTGCCAGCAGCGTAGGACAGGGGCTGGGGGGAAACACCATATATTTT. This encodes CASSVGQGLGGNTIYF.

This chain links TRBV7-9 with TRBJ2-5, with D perhaps matching TRBD2 (6 bases). The DNA end is a closer match to TRBJ2-7, so the J assignment may be wrong. Germline V CDR1 and CDR2: SEHNR, FQNEAQ (reference sequence). The CDR3 sequence is 12 residues long. CDR3: CASNGGTYEQYF. CDR3 nucleotides: TGTGCCAGCAATGGAGGGACCTACGAGCAGTACTTC.

V and J are TRBV18 and TRBJ1-5, with 8 bases aligning to TRBD1. CDR3 length: 15 amino acids. Per germline, CDR1 KGHSH and CDR2 LQKENI. J was trimmed by 3 bases and V by 3 bases; bases with no gene match: 4. The CDR3 DNA follows: TGTGCCAGCTCACCTATACAGGGGGACAATCAGCCCCAGCATTTT. This encodes CASSPIQGDNQPQHF.

The V and J genes are TRBV6-4 and TRBJ1-1; D ambiguous. The V and J ends lost 5 bases and 5 bases respectively, with 15 bases between them. The CDR3 consists of 14 residues. Germline loops: CDR1 MRHNA, CDR2 SNTAGT. The DNA of the CDR3 is TGTGCCAGCAGTCGGGTCCATGGAGGAACTGAAGCTTTCTTT. Protein sequence: CASSRVHGGTEAFF.

The chain recombines TRBV7-2 with TRBJ2-5, with D tentatively TRBD2 (6 bases). This CDR3 spans 14 amino acids. CDR1 is SGHTA, CDR2 FQGNSA, per germline. Between the trimmed V and J ends, which lost 3 bases and 2 bases, there was a span of 10 bases. This chain's CDR3 is CASSLGGNQETQYF. The CDR3 nucleotides are TGTGCCAGCAGCTTGGGAGGAAATCAAGAGACCCAGTACTTC.

This clone was counted between two and nine times. This rearrangement joins TRBV4-3 to TRBJ1-4, with a tentative D call TRBD1 (5 bases). In germline, CDR1 is LGHNA, CDR2 YSLEER. This CDR3 is 14 amino acids long. V gave up 0 bases and J gave up 10 bases, with 12 bases separating them. The CDR3 nucleotides read TGCGCCAGCAGCCAAGAGTCGTTCGGGGGAAAACTGTTTTTT. Translating gives CASSQESFGGKLFF.

This clone was counted once. The chain is built from TRBV9 and TRBJ2-5, with D perhaps TRBD1 (5 bases). Germline values: CDR1 SGDLS, CDR2 YYNGEE. V gave up 0 bases and J gave up 5 bases, with 11 bases separating them. The CDR3 has 14 amino acids. The DNA for the CDR3 is TGTGCCAGCAGCGTAGGAGGTCAGGGCGAGACCCAGTACTTC. Its translation: CASSVGGQGETQYF.

CDR3 region: CASKGQRNTEAFF. CDR3 nucleotide sequence: TGTGCCAGCAAGGGACAGAGGAACACTGAAGCTTTCTTT. The rearrangement joins TRBV6-1 to TRBJ1-1; TRBD1 aligns across 7 bases. The junction had 3 bases not matched to a gene; V was cut back by 7 bases and J by 1 base. This CDR3 has 13 amino acids. Germline V gives CDR1 MNHNS, CDR2 SASEGT.

The chain combines TRBV5-6 with TRBJ2-2; 7 bases agree with TRBD1. CDR1 is SGHDT, CDR2 YYEEEE, per germline. The CDR3 is 14 amino acids. J gave up 6 bases and V 6 bases, and 8 bases lay outside the gene matches. CDR3 residues: CASTRQGVPGELFF. DNA of the CDR3: TGTGCCAGCACCAGACAGGGCGTCCCCGGGGAGCTGTTTTTT.

The chain links TRBV7-9 to TRBJ2-5; D gene uncertain. The CDR3 contains 15 residues. V lost 0 bases and J 1 base, leaving 9 bases between the germline ends. From germline, CDR1 is SEHNR and CDR2 FQNEAQ (reference sequence). The CDR3 protein is CASSLAGSTQETQYF. The CDR3 DNA is TGTGCCAGCAGCTTAGCTGGTAGCACCCAAGAGACCCAGTACTTC.

This chain joins TRBV6-5 and TRBJ2-1; TRBD2 is a possible D gene (5 bases). Trimming removed 6 bases from V and 12 bases from J, with 21 bases in between. CDR1 and CDR2 (germline): MNHEY, SVGAGI. This CDR3 contains 14 residues. In DNA, the CDR3 is TGTGCCAGCAGATTCTCGGGCCCCGGAGGAGGGCAGTTCTTC. It encodes CASRFSGPGGGQFF.

The J gene is TRBJ2-2, the V gene TRBV7-6, with 8 bases lining up with TRBD2. Germline values: CDR1 SGHVS, CDR2 FNYEAQ. With V trimmed by 5 bases and J by 1 base, 9 bases remained unmatched. The CDR3 sequence is 17 residues long. The CDR3 DNA follows: TGTGCCAGCAGCCCGACTAGCGAAAGCGGGAACACCGGGGAGCTGTTTTTT. This encodes CASSPTSESGNTGELFF. Together with reference TRBV7-6 and TRBJ2-2, the CDR3 gives the full variable domain: GAGVSQSPRYKVTKRGQDVALRCDPISGHVSLYWYRQALGQGPEFLTYFNYEAQQDKSGLPNDRFSAERPEGSISTLTIQRTEQRDSAMYRCASSPTSESGNTGELFFGEGSRLTVL.

This clone has more than one count but fewer than ten. The genes are TRBV4-3 and TRBJ1-2, with no clear D. Germline V lookup: CDR1 LGHNA, CDR2 YSLEER. V was trimmed by 0 bases and J by 8 bases, leaving 13 bases between them. The CDR3 extends over 14 amino acids. The CDR3 nucleotides are TGCGCCAGCAGCCAAGATCTCCCGACTGAAGGCTACACCTTC. Protein product: CASSQDLPTEGYTF.

The chain combines TRBV7-9 with TRBJ1-2, with D unresolved. The germline V gene has CDR1 SEHNR and CDR2 FQNEAQ (reference sequence). The CDR3 has 12 residues. The CDR3 sequence: CSTVGSFYGYTF. In DNA, the CDR3 is TGTTCCACTGTGGGCTCTTTCTATGGCTACACCTTC. The full variable domain, rest sourced from reference TRBV7-9 and TRBJ1-2, is DTGVSQNPRHKITKRGQNVTFRCDPISEHNRLYWYRQTLGQGPEFLTYFQNEAQLEKSRLLSDRFSAERPKGSFSTLEIQRTEQGDSAMYLCSTVGSFYGYTFGSGTRLTVV.

The chain recombines TRBV29-1 with TRBJ2-7; 7 bases line up with TRBD2. The CDR3 spans 16 residues. CDR1 SQVTM and CDR2 ANQGSEA come from the germline V gene. Trimming cost V 1 base and J 4 bases; bases outside gene matches: 13. DNA of the CDR3: TGCAGCGTTGAAGGGGGATGGGGGGGATCCATTTACGAGCAGTACTTC. As protein: CSVEGGWGGSIYEQYF.

The V gene is TRBV29-1, the J gene TRBJ2-4, with 7 bases fitting TRBD2. Germline V lookup: CDR1 SQVTM, CDR2 ANQGSEA. J lost 6 bases, V lost 6 bases, and 11 bases had no gene match. There are 14 residues in the CDR3. The CDR3 sequence is CSVLTGTKINIQYF. Here the CDR3 DNA reads TGCAGCGTGCTAACCGGGACTAAAATAAACATTCAGTACTTC.

This chain links TRBV18 with TRBJ1-6; perhaps TRBD1 as D (6 bases). V lost 6 bases and J 7 bases, leaving 13 bases between the germline ends. The V gene's germline CDR1 is KGHSH and CDR2 LQKENI. CDR3 size: 14 residues. CDR3 sequence reads: CASSPGQTNSPLHF. In DNA form, the CDR3 reads TGTGCCAGCTCCCCCGGACAGACCAATTCACCCCTCCACTTT.

The J gene is TRBJ1-3, the V gene TRBV6-5; a possible D gene is TRBD1 (5 bases). CDR1 MNHEY and CDR2 SVGAGI come from the germline V gene. V lost 0 bases, J lost 3 bases, and 12 bases lay in between. This CDR3 is 16 amino acids long. CDR3 DNA: TGTGCCAGCAGTTACTCGGGGCAGGGTAGTGGAAACACCATATATTTT. Protein product: CASSYSGQGSGNTIYF.

This chain uses TRBV6-5 with TRBJ1-6; D not resolved. Per germline, CDR1 MNHEY and CDR2 SVGAGI. This CDR3 contains 15 residues. V lost 4 bases to trimming and J lost 9 bases, with 16 bases between them. The CDR3 loop is CASSSGSRKGSPLHF. In nucleotides, the CDR3 is TGTGCCAGCAGTTCCGGGAGCAGAAAGGGTTCACCCCTCCACTTT.

V is TRBV10-2 and J is TRBJ2-1; 12 bases agree with TRBD2. V lost 8 bases, J lost 7 bases, and 6 bases stayed unmatched. This CDR3 comprises 14 residues. Germline loops: CDR1 WSHSY, CDR2 SAAADI. CDR3 amino acids: CASSSGLAGNEQFF. In DNA, the CDR3 is TGCGCCAGCTCAAGCGGACTAGCGGGGAATGAGCAGTTCTTC.

The V and J genes are TRBV9 and TRBJ2-3; TRBD2 might be the D (6 bases). Germline CDR1 reads SGDLS; CDR2 reads YYNGEE. This CDR3 is built from 14 residues. V was pared by 4 bases and J by 6 bases, with 15 bases between. CDR3 in amino acids: CASSPRAGLDTQYF. CDR3 in DNA: TGTGCCAGCAGCCCTAGGGCGGGACTGGATACGCAGTATTTT.